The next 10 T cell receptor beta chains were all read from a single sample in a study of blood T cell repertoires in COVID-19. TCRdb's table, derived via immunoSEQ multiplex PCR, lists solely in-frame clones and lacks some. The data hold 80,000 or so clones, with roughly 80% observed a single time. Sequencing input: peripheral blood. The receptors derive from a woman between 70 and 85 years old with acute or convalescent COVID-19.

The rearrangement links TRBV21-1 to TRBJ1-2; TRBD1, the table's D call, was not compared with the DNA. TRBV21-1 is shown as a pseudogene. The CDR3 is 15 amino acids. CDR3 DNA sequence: TGTGCCAGCAGCAAGAGATTGACAGGGGGCGATGGCTACACCTTC. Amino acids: CASSKRLTGGDGYTF.

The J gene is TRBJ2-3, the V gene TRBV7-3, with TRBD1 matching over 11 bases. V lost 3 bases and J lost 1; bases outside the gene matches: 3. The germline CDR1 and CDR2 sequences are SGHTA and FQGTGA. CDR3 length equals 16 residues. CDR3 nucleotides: TGTGCCAGCAGCTTGTTGGGACAGGGGGGCACAGATACGCAGTATTTT. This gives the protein CASSLLGQGGTDTQYF.

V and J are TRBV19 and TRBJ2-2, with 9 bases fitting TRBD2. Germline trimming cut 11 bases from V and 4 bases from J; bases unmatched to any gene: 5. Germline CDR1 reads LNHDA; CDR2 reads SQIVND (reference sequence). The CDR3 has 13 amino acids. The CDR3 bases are TGTGCCTTAGCGGGAGTCGGCACCGGGGAGCTGTTTTTT. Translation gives CALAGVGTGELFF. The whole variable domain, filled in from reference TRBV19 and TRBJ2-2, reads DGGITQSPKYLFRKEGQNVTLSCEQNLNHDAMYWYRQDPGQGLRLIYYSQIVNDFQKGDIAEGYSVSREKKESFPLTVTSAQKNPTAFYLCALAGVGTGELFFGEGSRLTVL.

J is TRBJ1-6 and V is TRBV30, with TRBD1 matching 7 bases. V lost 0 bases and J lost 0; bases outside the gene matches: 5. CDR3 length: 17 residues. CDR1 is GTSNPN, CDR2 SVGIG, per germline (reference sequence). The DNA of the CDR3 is TGTGCCTGGAGTGTACTACAGGGGTCCTCCTATAATTCACCCCTCCACTTT. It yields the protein CAWSVLQGSSYNSPLHF. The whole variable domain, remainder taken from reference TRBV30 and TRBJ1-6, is SQTIHQWPATLVQPVGSPLSLECTVEGTSNPNLYWYRQAAGRGLQLLFYSVGIGQISSEVPQNLSASRPQDRQFILSSKKLLLSDSGFYLCAWSVLQGSSYNSPLHFGNGTRLTVT.

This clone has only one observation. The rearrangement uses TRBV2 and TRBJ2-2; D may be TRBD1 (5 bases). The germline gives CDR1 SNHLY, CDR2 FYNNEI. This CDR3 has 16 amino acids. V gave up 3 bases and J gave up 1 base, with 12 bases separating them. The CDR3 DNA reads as TGTGCCAGCAGTGAGCAAGGGGCCTTGAACACCGGGGAGCTGTTTTTT. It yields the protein CASSEQGALNTGELFF.

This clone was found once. The CDR3 DNA sequence: TGTGCCAGCAGCGTAGATGGGGCTATTTACAGGCAGTTCTTC. This sequence encodes CASSVDGAIYRQFF. The rearrangement uses TRBV9 and TRBJ2-1, with D tentatively TRBD1 (5 bases). Trimming took 0 bases from V and 12 from J, leaving 16 bases between them. CDR3 length: 14 amino acids. Germline assignment: CDR1 SGDLS and CDR2 YYNGEE.

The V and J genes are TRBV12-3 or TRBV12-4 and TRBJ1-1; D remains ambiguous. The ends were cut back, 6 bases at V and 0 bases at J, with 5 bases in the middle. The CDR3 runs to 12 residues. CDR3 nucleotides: TGTGCCAGCAGGAGGGTGAACACTGAAGCTTTCTTT. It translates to CASRRVNTEAFF.

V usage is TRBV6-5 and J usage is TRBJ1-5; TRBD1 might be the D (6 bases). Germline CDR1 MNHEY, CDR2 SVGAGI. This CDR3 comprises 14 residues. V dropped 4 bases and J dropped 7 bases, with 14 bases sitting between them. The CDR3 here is CASSSNRAEQPQHF. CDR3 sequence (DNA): TGTGCCAGCAGTTCAAACAGGGCCGAACAGCCCCAGCATTTT.

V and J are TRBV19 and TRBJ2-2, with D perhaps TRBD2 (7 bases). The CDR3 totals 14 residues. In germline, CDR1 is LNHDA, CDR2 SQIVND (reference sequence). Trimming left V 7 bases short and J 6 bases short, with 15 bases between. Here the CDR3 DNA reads TGTGCCAGTAACTATGGGGGGGCCGCCGGGGAGCTGTTTTTT. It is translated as CASNYGGAAGELFF.

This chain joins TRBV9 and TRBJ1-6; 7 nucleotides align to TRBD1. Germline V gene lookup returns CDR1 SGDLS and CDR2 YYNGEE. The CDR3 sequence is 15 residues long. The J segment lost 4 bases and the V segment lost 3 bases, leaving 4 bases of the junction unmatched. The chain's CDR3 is CASSASGQYNSPLHF. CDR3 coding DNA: TGTGCCAGCAGCGCATCGGGACAGTATAATTCACCCCTCCACTTT.